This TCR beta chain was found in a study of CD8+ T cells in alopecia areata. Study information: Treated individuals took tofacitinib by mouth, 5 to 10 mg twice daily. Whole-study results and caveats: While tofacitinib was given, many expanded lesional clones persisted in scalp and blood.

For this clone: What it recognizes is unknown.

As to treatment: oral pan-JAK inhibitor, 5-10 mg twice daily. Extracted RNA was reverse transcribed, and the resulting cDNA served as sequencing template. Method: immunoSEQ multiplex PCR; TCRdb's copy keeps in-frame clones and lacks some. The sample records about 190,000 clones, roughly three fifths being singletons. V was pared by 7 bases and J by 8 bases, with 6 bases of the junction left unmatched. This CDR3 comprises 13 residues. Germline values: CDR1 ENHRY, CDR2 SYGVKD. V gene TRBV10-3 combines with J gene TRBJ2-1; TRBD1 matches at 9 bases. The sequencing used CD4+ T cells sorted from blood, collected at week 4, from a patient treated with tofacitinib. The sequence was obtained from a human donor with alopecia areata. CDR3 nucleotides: TGTGCCATCACCGGGACAGGGTACCATGAGCAGTTCTTC. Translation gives CAITGTGYHEQFF.